These 12 T cell receptor beta chains were all obtained from the same sample, sequenced in a study of blood T cells in healthy people across ages. It was with a sample-barcoded 5' primer and a J-beta primer mix that a second PCR of roughly 7 to 12 cycles was run. MiXCR, applied by TCRdb to the 5' RACE reads, yields one record per CDR3 protein. Among approximately 1.5 million distinct CDR3 sequences, around 35% were seen once, and the ten largest hold around 11%. Sequenced sample: blood. These receptors were obtained from a woman younger than 45 in good health.

The V call is TRBV27, the J call TRBJ1-2; D gene uncertain. The V end was cut by 0 bases, the J end by 0 bases, with 11 bases between. The CDR3 is made up of 16 amino acids. Germline CDR1 reads MNHEY; CDR2 reads SMNVEV (reference sequence). CDR3 residues: CASSLSLPLANYGYTF. CDR3 coding DNA: TGTGCCAGCAGTTTATCGCTACCCTTAGCTAACTATGGCTACACCTTC.

For the CDR3, the DNA is TGCAGTGCTGGTGCCCTAGCGGGAGTTCGTGAGCAGTTCTTC. It is translated as CSAGALAGVREQFF. The rearrangement joins TRBV20-1 to TRBJ2-1, with 10 bases lining up with TRBD2. The CDR3 has 14 amino acids. Trimming cost V 5 bases and J 9 bases; bases outside gene matches: 10. Germline assignment: CDR1 DFQATT and CDR2 SNEGSKA (reference sequence).

As for this clonotype: The junction differs from germline at one of its ends, possibly a read error. The CDR3 sequence: CASSFSGGPLDEQVF. The CDR3 DNA sequence: TGTGCCAGCAGCTTTTCGGGGGGGCCTTTGGATGAGCAGGTCTTC. V is TRBV7-2 and J is TRBJ2-1; 8 bases agree with TRBD2. Per germline, CDR1 SGHTA and CDR2 FQGNSA. This CDR3 region has 15 residues.

The table lists this clonotype with a count of one. J is TRBJ2-7 and V is TRBV11-2, with D hard to call. Germline-derived CDR1 and CDR2 are SGHAT and FQNNGV. Trimming removed 0 bases at V and 7 bases at J, with 13 bases between. The CDR3 runs to 14 residues. The CDR3 nucleotides are TGTGCCAGCAGCTTAGATTTATCTCGAGGTGAGCAGTACTTC. Translating it yields CASSLDLSRGEQYF.

The chain employs TRBV20-1 and TRBJ2-7; the match to TRBD2 covers 7 bases. This CDR3 spans 13 amino acids. V was pared by 6 bases and J by 4 bases, with 9 bases of the junction left unmatched. Germline CDR1 and CDR2: DFQATT and SNEGSKA (reference sequence). CDR3 bases: TGCAGTGCCCGGGGGGAACGGACTTACGAGCAGTACTTC. This codes for CSARGERTYEQYF.

The V call is TRBV20-1, the J call TRBJ2-6, with D tentatively TRBD1 (6 bases). Trimming removed 6 bases from V and 0 bases from J, with 12 bases in between. This CDR3 has 15 residues. Germline V gene sequence: CDR1 DFQATT, CDR2 SNEGSKA (reference sequence). CDR3 sequence (DNA): TGCAGTGCCCAGAAAGGGGGCTCTGGGGCCAACGTCCTGACTTTC. Translating gives CSAQKGGSGANVLTF.

The J gene is TRBJ2-3, the V gene TRBV20-1, with 7 bases fitting TRBD1. Germline V CDR1 and CDR2: DFQATT, SNEGSKA (reference sequence). V trimming: 3 bases; J trimming: 2 bases; junction bases outside the gene matches: 2. This CDR3 spans 13 amino acids. The CDR3 sequence is CSARGQFTDTQYF. DNA of the CDR3: TGCAGTGCTAGGGGACAGTTCACAGATACGCAGTATTTT.

Written as DNA, the CDR3 is TGTGCCAGCAGTGAATATACGGCGAAGGAGCAGTACTTC. This sequence encodes CASSEYTAKEQYF. The rearrangement uses TRBV25-1 and TRBJ2-7; D not resolved. With 0 bases removed from V and 7 bases from J, the gap between germline ends came to 10 bases. The CDR3 sequence is 13 residues long. Germline CDR1 MGHDK, CDR2 SYGVNS.

V is TRBV9 and J is TRBJ2-7; TRBD2 is a possible D gene (6 bases). Trimming took off 0 bases at V and 5 bases at J, with 12 bases between the two ends. Germline CDR1 and CDR2: SGDLS and YYNGEE. The CDR3 loop spans 14 amino acids. For the CDR3, the DNA is TGTGCCAGCAGCGTAGGCAGGGAGGTCCACGAGCAGTACTTC. Its protein product is CASSVGREVHEQYF. Using reference TRBV9 and TRBJ2-7 for the parts outside the CDR3, the full variable domain is DSGVTQTPKHLITATGQRVTLRCSPRSGDLSVYWYQQSLDQGLQFLIQYYNGEERAKGNILERFSAQQFPDLHSELNLSSLELGDSALYFCASSVGREVHEQYFGPGTRLTVT.

This rearrangement joins TRBV2 to TRBJ1-1, with 7 bases fitting TRBD1. The CDR3 has 17 amino acids. V gave up 8 bases and J gave up 1 base; unmatched junction bases: 16. Germline CDR1 is SNHLY and CDR2 is FYNNEI. This CDR3 is CASGSQYRGFRNTEAFF. The CDR3 region has the DNA TGTGCCAGCGGATCACAATACAGGGGATTTAGGAACACTGAAGCTTTCTTT.

Regarding this clonotype: Germline is not matched at one junction end, which may reflect a read error. V is TRBV6-1 and J is TRBJ1-2; no clear D gene. This CDR3 is 13 amino acids long. CDR1 and CDR2 from the germline V gene are MNHNS and SASEGT. In nucleotides, the CDR3 is TGTGCCAGCAGTGAAAAGGGATGGAATGGCCACACCTTC. Translated, it gives CASSEKGWNGHTF.

The chain is built from TRBV20-1 and TRBJ2-2; 11 nucleotides line up with TRBD2. The CDR3 spans 18 residues. CDR1 and CDR2 (germline): DFQATT, SNEGSKA (reference sequence). The J segment lost 1 base and the V segment lost 0 bases, leaving 7 bases of the junction unmatched. CDR3 coding DNA: TGCAGTGCTAGAGATCTAAGACTAGCGGGGATGAACACCGGGGAGCTGTTTTTT. As protein: CSARDLRLAGMNTGELFF.